Shown below are 2 T cell receptor beta chains from a single sample sequenced in a study of cytomegalovirus exposure and HLA in healthy donors. Use of 60 Vbeta and 13 Jbeta primers characterized the PCR. Data came from immunoSEQ multiplex PCR; TCRdb stores just in-frame clones and leaves some out. The profile shows 150,000 to 200,000 clones, roughly 85% of them singletons. The sample consisted of PBMCs. Receptors originate from a male donor in good health and CMV-seronegative.

The chain carries TRBV5-6 and TRBJ2-2, with D possibly TRBD1 on 7 matching bases. Germline CDR1 SGHDT, CDR2 YYEEEE. The CDR3 covers 18 residues. V lost 3 bases and J 3 bases, leaving 21 bases between the germline ends. CDR3 residues: CASSSYTGEESHTGELFF. Here the CDR3 DNA reads TGTGCCAGCAGCTCATACACAGGGGAGGAAAGTCACACCGGGGAGCTGTTTTTT.

The rearrangement links TRBV13 to TRBJ2-3; D is perhaps TRBD1 (6 bases). The V gene's germline CDR1 is PRHDT and CDR2 FYEKMQ (reference sequence). This CDR3 has 18 residues. Trimming cost V 2 bases and J 4 bases, with 22 bases left between them. CDR3 DNA: TGTGCCAGCAGCTTAAGACAATTCGGGACACCTGGAGCAGATACGCAGTATTTT. Translating it yields CASSLRQFGTPGADTQYF.